This is a list of T cell receptor beta chains from one sample in a study of T cell repertoires in cytomegalovirus infection. Their cognate antigens are unknown. TCRdb analysed the reads with MiXCR anew, one entry per CDR3 protein. This sample has about 470,000 distinct CDR3 sequences, with 42% found just once. The material sequenced was cultured PBMCs, taken from culture after CMV antigen stimulation. All receptors come from a human donor in good health (CMV status not recorded). Some clones in this sample may be carry-over from other donors' samples. The CDR3 runs from the conserved cysteine through the conserved F or W. A D gene is named only where the DNA matches it firmly. The size field is filled for only some rows; it gives once, few, many or a size class.

CDR3nt	CDR3aa	d_gene	v_gene	j_gene	abundance
TGTGCCAGCAGAGCCTTTGCAAGGACTAGCACAGATACGCAGTATTTT	CASRAFARTSTDTQYF	-	TRBV6-6	TRBJ2-3	few
TGTGCCAGCAGCTTAGCGGCCGGTTCCCTATACGAGCAGTACTTC	CASSLAAGSLYEQYF	-	TRBV7-9	TRBJ2-7	few
TGCGCCTGGCTCTTCCTTAATGAAAAACTGTTTTTT	CAWLFLNEKLFF	-	TRBV20-1	TRBJ1-4	-
TGTGCCAGCAGTTTAGCGGAAAGAGGCTATGGCTACACCTTC	CASSLAERGYGYTF	-	TRBV28	TRBJ1-2	-
TGTGCCAGCAGCTTAGGGCTTGAACGGGGACAGGGCAATCAGCCCCAGCATTTT	CASSLGLERGQGNQPQHF	TRBD1	TRBV7-8	TRBJ1-5	-
TGTGCCAGCAGCTCGGGACTAGCGGGAGCTGGCGCCGGGGAGCTGTTTTTT	CASSSGLAGAGAGELFF	TRBD2	TRBV7-6	TRBJ2-2	-
TGTGCCAGCAGTGAAAGGTGGGACAGGGACTACGAGCAGTACTTC	CASSERWDRDYEQYF	TRBD1	TRBV6-1	TRBJ2-7	-
TGTGCCAGTAGACCCGTTAGCGGGAGAGATACGCAGTATTTT	CASRPVSGRDTQYF	TRBD2	TRBV19	TRBJ2-3	-
TGCAGTGCCCCGGACAGGACAAACACCGGGGAGCTGTTTTTT	CSAPDRTNTGELFF	TRBD1	TRBV20-1	TRBJ2-2	-
TGTGCCAGCAGCTCAGGACAGGGGCGAGGAAAATACAATGAGCAGTTCTTC	CASSSGQGRGKYNEQFF	TRBD1	TRBV2	TRBJ2-1	few
TGTGCCAGCAGCCCCTCTGGAGACACCATATATTTT	CASSPSGDTIYF	-	TRBV12-3/TRBV12-4	TRBJ1-3	-
TGTGCCAGCACCGTTTCGACCCTGGGCACCGGGGAGCTGTTTTTT	CASTVSTLGTGELFF	-	TRBV6-1	TRBJ2-2	few
TGTGCCAGCAGTGAAAGGCGGGGGGGGGGGGTAGATACGCAGTATTTT	CASSERRGGGVDTQYF	TRBD2	TRBV6-1	TRBJ2-3	-
TGCAGTGCCGCCGACGGGGGGGACACTGAAGCTTTCTTT	CSAADGGDTEAFF	-	TRBV20-1	TRBJ1-1	-
TGTGCCAGCAGCTTAGTCGGGACTAGCGGGACGTCCTACGAGCAGTACTTC	CASSLVGTSGTSYEQYF	TRBD2	TRBV7-2	TRBJ2-7	-
TGCAGTGCCCGGACTAGCGGCTACAATGAGCAGTTCTTC	CSARTSGYNEQFF	TRBD2	TRBV20-1	TRBJ2-1	-
TGTGCCAGCAGCTTAAAGACAGCCGGAAACACCATATATTTT	CASSLKTAGNTIYF	-	TRBV7-2	TRBJ1-3	-
TGTGCCAGCACCTCCCGACGGGCTTCCTATAATTCACCCCTCCACTTT	CASTSRRASYNSPLHF	-	TRBV6-6	TRBJ1-6	-
TGTGCCAGCAGCCCCGGACTAGCGGGAGGCAATGAGCAGTTCTTC	CASSPGLAGGNEQFF	TRBD2	TRBV7-2	TRBJ2-1	few
TGTGCCAGCTCACCACCGGCGGCAGCCCGTGGCGAGCAGTACTTC	CASSPPAAARGEQYF	-	TRBV18	TRBJ2-7	-
TGTGCCAGCAGCTCCCTAGACAGGGGTCCCTACGAGCAGTACTTC	CASSSLDRGPYEQYF	TRBD1	TRBV7-2	TRBJ2-7	few
TGTGCCAGCAGCGCCAGGCCCACGGGGTACGAGCAGTACTTC	CASSARPTGYEQYF	-	TRBV7-6	TRBJ2-7	-
TGCAGCTGCGACAACATGAACACTGAAGCTTTCTTT	CSCDNMNTEAFF	-	TRBV29-1	TRBJ1-1	-
TGTGCCAGCAGCCTATCAGGGTTAACTGAAGCTTTCTTT	CASSLSGLTEAFF	-	TRBV7-2	TRBJ1-1	few
TGTGCCAGCAGCGTAAAGACAGGGGAGAGCTATGGCTACACCTTC	CASSVKTGESYGYTF	TRBD1	TRBV7-2	TRBJ1-2	few
TGTGCCAGCAGCTTCTCCGAGCCCCAGCCCCAGCATTTT	CASSFSEPQPQHF	-	TRBV7-4	TRBJ1-5	-
TGTGCCAGCAGCTTAGGGAACACCAACACTGAAGCTTTCTTT	CASSLGNTNTEAFF	-	TRBV7-2	TRBJ1-1	-
TGTGTCTGTCAAGGGAACAATGAGCAGTTCTTC	CVCQGNNEQFF	-	TRBV19	TRBJ2-1	-
TGTGCCAGCAGCTTAAATAGGTTCAATGAGCAGTTCTTC	CASSLNRFNEQFF	-	TRBV7-2	TRBJ2-1	few
TGTGCCAGCAGCTTAGTCGGCAGCAGCGGCAATGAGCAGTTCTTC	CASSLVGSSGNEQFF	-	TRBV7-2	TRBJ2-1	few
TGTGCCAGCTCACCTTTCGGGACTAGGGAAGAGACCCAGTACTTC	CASSPFGTREETQYF	TRBD2	TRBV18	TRBJ2-5	-
TGTGCCAGCAGTTTATTTTCCCCCAAGGTCAATTCACCCCTCCACTTT	CASSLFSPKVNSPLHF	-	TRBV27	TRBJ1-6	-
TGCGCCAGCAGCCAAGCCCTTACCGGGGCCGTGGGGAATGAGCAGTTCTTC	CASSQALTGAVGNEQFF	-	TRBV4-3	TRBJ2-1	few
TGTGCCAGCAGCCTCGGACAGGGGAACTCTGGGGCCAACGTCCTGACTTTC	CASSLGQGNSGANVLTF	TRBD1	TRBV7-8	TRBJ2-6	many
TGTGCCAGCAGCCTAATGACAGGGAAGGAGGCCGGGGAGCTGTTTTTT	CASSLMTGKEAGELFF	TRBD1	TRBV7-8	TRBJ2-2	-
TGTGCCAGCAGCTTAGCAGGGACATGGAATAATTCACCCCTCCACTTT	CASSLAGTWNNSPLHF	-	TRBV7-6	TRBJ1-6	few
TGCAGTGCTAGAGTTAGCGGGGGGGGAGAGACCCAGTACTTC	CSARVSGGGETQYF	TRBD2	TRBV20-1	TRBJ2-5	-
TGTGCCAGCAGCTCCTGGGACGCGCGGCATGAGCAGTTCTTC	CASSSWDARHEQFF	-	TRBV7-9	TRBJ2-1	-
TGTGCCAGCAGCTTAAATAGCGGCGTCAGCTCCTACAATGAGCAGTTCTTC	CASSLNSGVSSYNEQFF	-	TRBV7-6	TRBJ2-1	-